Below are 24 T cell receptor beta chains sequenced from a single sample in a study of cytomegalovirus exposure and HLA in healthy donors. This PCR relied on a set of 60 Vbeta primers and 13 Jbeta primers. Produced via immunoSEQ multiplex PCR; TCRdb's table is partial and in-frame only. This repertoire shows more than 95,000 clones, 83% found once; its top ten account for 3.6%. Sequenced sample: PBMCs. The receptor source for this set is a woman in her forties in good health and CMV-seropositive.

The chain joins TRBV27 to TRBJ2-7; D remains unclear. The germline V gene has CDR1 MNHEY and CDR2 SMNVEV (reference sequence). The CDR3 is 12 residues long. Deletions cut 4 bases from V and 3 bases from J, with 7 bases between. CDR3 nucleotide sequence: TGTGCCAGCAGTTCCGACAACTACGAGCAGTACTTC. This encodes CASSSDNYEQYF.

This clone has only a few counts. The genes are TRBV5-4 and TRBJ2-7; D remains unclear. Trimming removed 4 bases at V and 2 bases at J, with 13 bases between. CDR1 is SGHNT and CDR2 is YYREEE in the germline V gene (reference sequence). The CDR3 sequence is 14 residues long. The CDR3 DNA sequence: TGTGCCAGCAGCCCCGCCCAGGCGACCTACGAGCAGTACTTC. It specifies CASSPAQATYEQYF.

At least ten counts were recorded for this clone. The chain couples TRBV27 to TRBJ2-5, with 14 bases that match TRBD2. Unmatched junction bases numbered 2, after V lost 0 bases and J lost 5 bases. This CDR3 has 16 residues. The germline CDR1 and CDR2 sequences are MNHEY and SMNVEV (reference sequence). CDR3 region: CASSLSGTSGSETQYF. In nucleotides, the CDR3 is TGTGCCAGCAGTTTATCGGGGACTAGCGGGAGCGAGACCCAGTACTTC.

DNA of the CDR3: TGTGCCAGCAGCTCACTAGCGTCCCTCTACGAGCAGTACTTC. Translating it yields CASSSLASLYEQYF. The genes are TRBV7-8 and TRBJ2-5; the match to TRBD2 covers 7 bases. The end of the DNA is better explained by TRBJ2-7, so the J call may be wrong. The CDR3 contains 14 residues. CDR1 SGHVS and CDR2 FQNEAQ come from the germline V gene.

This clone appeared once. The chain carries TRBV13 and TRBJ2-2, with 8 bases lining up with TRBD2. The CDR3 is 16 amino acids. With V trimmed by 3 bases and J by 3 bases, 6 bases remained unmatched. Germline V lookup: CDR1 PRHDT, CDR2 FYEKMQ (reference sequence). The CDR3 sequence is CASSLGSGSYTGELFF. The CDR3 DNA sequence: TGTGCCAGCAGCTTGGGAAGCGGGAGCTACACCGGGGAGCTGTTTTTT.

This chain uses TRBV29-1 with TRBJ2-7; 9 bases fit TRBD1. V lost 0 bases, J lost 0 bases, and 3 bases stayed unmatched. Germline V gene lookup returns CDR1 SQVTM and CDR2 ANQGSEA. The CDR3 has 15 residues. The CDR3 sequence: CSVEDGTGSSYEQYF. CDR3 DNA: TGCAGCGTTGAAGATGGGACAGGGAGCTCCTACGAGCAGTACTTC.

The V call is TRBV27, the J call TRBJ2-1, with 13 nucleotides matching TRBD2. V lost 6 bases to trimming and J lost 8 bases; unmatched junction nucleotides: 7. CDR1 and CDR2 from the germline V gene are MNHEY and SMNVEV (reference sequence). This CDR3 has 15 residues. Here the CDR3 reads CASRDTSGRAYEQFF. The CDR3 DNA follows: TGTGCCAGCAGGGACACTAGCGGGAGGGCCTATGAGCAGTTCTTC.

For this clone: The junction shows a germline mismatch at one end, possibly a read error. The J gene is TRBJ1-5, the V gene TRBV7-9; D is unresolved. The length of the CDR3 is 12 residues. Germline values: CDR1 SEHNR, CDR2 FQNEAQ (reference sequence). The CDR3 here is CSSSFPDQPQHF. CDR3 in DNA: TGTTCCAGCAGCTTTCCGGATCAGCCCCAGCATTTT.

As regards this clone: The junction shows a germline mismatch at one end, possibly a read error. V gene TRBV7-9 combines with J gene TRBJ2-7, with TRBD2 matching 9 bases. The CDR3 sequence is 15 residues long. Germline CDR1 is SEHNR and CDR2 is FQNEAQ (reference sequence). CDR3 nucleotide sequence: TGTTCCAGCAGCTTTAGCGGGAGTGCCGCCTACGAGCAGTACTTC. Protein sequence: CSSSFSGSAAYEQYF.

V usage is TRBV5-6 and J usage is TRBJ2-7, with 8 bases identical to TRBD2. There are 14 residues in the CDR3. Germline V lookup: CDR1 SGHDT, CDR2 YYEEEE. V shed 2 bases and J 2 bases; nucleotides not matched to a gene: 3. The CDR3 region is CASSFGRGAYEQYF. The CDR3 coding sequence is TGTGCCAGCAGCTTCGGGAGGGGGGCCTACGAGCAGTACTTC.

This clone was observed a few times. The chain employs TRBV5-1 and TRBJ1-3; D gene ambiguous. The germline V gene has CDR1 SGHRS and CDR2 YFSETQ. The CDR3 covers 16 residues. With 0 bases removed from V and 0 bases from J, the gap between germline ends came to 10 bases. Here the CDR3 DNA reads TGCGCCAGCAGCTTGGGAAGAGGGAACTCTGGAAACACCATATATTTT. This sequence encodes CASSLGRGNSGNTIYF.

This clone was observed once. In DNA form, the CDR3 reads TGCGCCAGCAGTGAGAAAGCGGACTTCGATGAGCAGTTCTTC. It is translated as CASSEKADFDEQFF. The rearrangement uses TRBV10-1 and TRBJ2-1, with D possibly TRBD2 on 5 matching bases. V lost 2 bases, J lost 8 bases, and 13 bases lay in between. CDR3 length equals 14 residues. Germline V gene data show CDR1 as WNHNN and CDR2 as SYGVQD (reference sequence).

This sequence joins TRBV2 and TRBJ2-7; D is ambiguous. This CDR3 is 14 amino acids long. Germline loops: CDR1 SNHLY, CDR2 FYNNEI. With 2 bases removed from V and 2 bases from J, the gap between germline ends came to 10 bases. Here the CDR3 reads CASSESGLAYEQYF. CDR3 sequence (DNA): TGTGCCAGCAGTGAATCGGGTCTAGCCTACGAGCAGTACTTC.

This rearrangement joins TRBV6-4 to TRBJ2-1; possibly TRBD2 for D (6 bases). In germline, CDR1 is MRHNA, CDR2 SNTAGT. This CDR3 has 17 amino acids. The V end was cut by 0 bases, the J end by 0 bases, with 12 bases between. CDR3 in amino acids: CASSDSIAESSYNEQFF. Here the CDR3 DNA reads TGTGCCAGCAGTGACTCGATAGCGGAAAGCTCCTACAATGAGCAGTTCTTC.

The chain recombines TRBV6-5 with TRBJ2-2, with D tentatively TRBD2 (6 bases). The germline CDR1 and CDR2 sequences are MNHEY and SVGAGI. Trimming stripped 6 bases from V and 1 base from J, with 12 bases between. This CDR3 has 15 amino acids. CDR3: CASSPGGVNTGELFF. The CDR3, as DNA: TGTGCCAGCAGCCCCGGAGGGGTGAACACCGGGGAGCTGTTTTTT.

The chain combines TRBV10-3 with TRBJ2-5, with D tentatively TRBD1 (5 bases). The DNA matches TRBJ2-7 better at its end, which makes the J call doubtful. The CDR3 consists of 12 residues. Germline CDR1 reads ENHRY; CDR2 reads SYGVKD. The CDR3 region is CAIRDNTYEQYF. The CDR3 DNA reads as TGTGCCATCAGGGACAACACCTACGAGCAGTACTTC.

This chain connects TRBV5-5 to TRBJ2-3; 7 bases agree with TRBD1. The ends lost 4 bases at V and 8 bases at J; junction bases unmatched: 7. The CDR3 is made up of 13 amino acids. Germline lookup yields CDR1 SGHKS and CDR2 YYEKEE (reference sequence). The CDR3 reads CASSVQGVGTQYF. The CDR3 DNA is TGTGCCAGCAGCGTGCAGGGGGTGGGTACGCAGTATTTT.

The rearrangement joins TRBV9 to TRBJ1-2, with D perhaps TRBD1 (5 bases). CDR1 and CDR2 (germline): SGDLS, YYNGEE. The CDR3 totals 14 residues. V was cut by 3 bases and J by 8 bases, with 17 bases left in between. DNA of the CDR3: TGTGCCAGCAGCGGACCTGGGGGGGATTCCGGCTACACCTTC. This codes for CASSGPGGDSGYTF.

The rearrangement links TRBV19 to TRBJ2-7; 8 bases fit TRBD1. After removal of 3 bases from V and 3 bases from J, the junction contained 4 bases not matched to a gene. Per germline, CDR1 LNHDA and CDR2 SQIVND (reference sequence). This CDR3 is built from 14 residues. The CDR3 DNA sequence: TGTGCCAGTAGTATTGGACAGGGTGGCTACGAGCAGTACTTC. This gives the protein CASSIGQGGYEQYF.

On this clone: In the same sample, other DNA sequences code for this CDR3. The genes are TRBV9 and TRBJ2-7; TRBD1 is a possible D gene (5 bases). The germline V gene has CDR1 SGDLS and CDR2 YYNGEE. The CDR3 loop spans 13 amino acids. Deletions cut 0 bases from V and 3 bases from J, with 7 bases between. As DNA, the CDR3 is TGTGCCAGCAGCGTAGGGGGCAGCTACGAGCAGTACTTC. Translating gives CASSVGGSYEQYF.

This sequence joins TRBV6-5 and TRBJ1-1; tentatively, D is TRBD1 (6 bases). V shed 2 bases and J shed 5 bases, with 9 bases lying between them. The CDR3 consists of 13 residues. The V gene's germline CDR1 is MNHEY and CDR2 SVGAGI. The CDR3 DNA sequence: TGTGCCAGCAGTTACAAAGGGGGTACTGAAGCTTTCTTT. Its translation is CASSYKGGTEAFF.

V usage is TRBV15 and J usage is TRBJ1-1; tentative D call: TRBD1 (5 bases). The CDR3 is 13 residues long. CDR1 and CDR2 (germline): LNHNV, YYDKDF (reference sequence). V lost 8 bases to trimming and J lost 5 bases, with 15 bases between them. CDR3 amino acids: CATQAAPGTEAFF. In DNA, the CDR3 is TGTGCCACCCAGGCAGCCCCAGGGACTGAAGCTTTCTTT.

The V and J genes are TRBV5-1 and TRBJ2-2; possible D gene TRBD2, 5 bases. Deletions cut 2 bases from V and 7 bases from J, with 6 bases between. The CDR3 loop spans 12 amino acids. CDR1 SGHRS and CDR2 YFSETQ come from the germline V gene. The CDR3 region is CASSFRGGELFF. The CDR3 DNA sequence: TGCGCCAGCAGCTTCCGGGGCGGGGAGCTGTTTTTT.

This chain joins TRBV7-2 and TRBJ2-2; the D gene is possibly TRBD1 (5 bases). V lost 1 base to trimming and J lost 6 bases, with 12 bases between them. The CDR3 is made up of 15 amino acids. Germline CDR1 is SGHTA and CDR2 is FQGNSA. In DNA, the CDR3 is TGTGCCAGCAGCTTAGATAGGGGTCCCCCCGGGGAGCTGTTTTTT. Translation: CASSLDRGPPGELFF.